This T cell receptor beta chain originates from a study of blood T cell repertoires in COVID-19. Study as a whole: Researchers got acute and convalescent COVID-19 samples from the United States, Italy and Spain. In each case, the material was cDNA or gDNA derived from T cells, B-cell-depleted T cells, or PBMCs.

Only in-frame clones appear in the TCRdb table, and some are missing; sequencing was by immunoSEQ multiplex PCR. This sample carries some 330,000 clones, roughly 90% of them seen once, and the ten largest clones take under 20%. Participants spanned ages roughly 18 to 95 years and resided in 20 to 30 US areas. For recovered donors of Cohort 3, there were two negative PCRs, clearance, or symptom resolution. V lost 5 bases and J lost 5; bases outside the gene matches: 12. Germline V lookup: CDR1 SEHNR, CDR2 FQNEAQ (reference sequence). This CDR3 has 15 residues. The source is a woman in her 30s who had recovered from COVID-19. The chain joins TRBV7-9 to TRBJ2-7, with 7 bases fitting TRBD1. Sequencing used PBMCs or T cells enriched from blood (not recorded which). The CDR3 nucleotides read TGTGCCAGCAGCGAAATGCAGACAGGGATGCACGAGCAGTACTTC. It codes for CASSEMQTGMHEQYF. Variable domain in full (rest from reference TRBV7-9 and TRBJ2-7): DTGVSQNPRHKITKRGQNVTFRCDPISEHNRLYWYRQTLGQGPEFLTYFQNEAQLEKSRLLSDRFSAERPKGSFSTLEIQRTEQGDSAMYLCASSEMQTGMHEQYFGPGTRLTVT.